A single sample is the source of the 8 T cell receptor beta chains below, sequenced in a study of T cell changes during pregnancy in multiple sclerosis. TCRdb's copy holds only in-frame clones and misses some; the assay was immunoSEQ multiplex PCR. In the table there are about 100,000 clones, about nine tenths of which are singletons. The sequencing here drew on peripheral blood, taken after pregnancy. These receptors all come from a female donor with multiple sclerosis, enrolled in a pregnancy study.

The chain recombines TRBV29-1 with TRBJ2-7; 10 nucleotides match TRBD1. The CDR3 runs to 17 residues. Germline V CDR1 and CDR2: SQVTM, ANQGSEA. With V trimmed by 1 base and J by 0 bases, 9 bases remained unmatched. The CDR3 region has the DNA TGCAGCGTTGAAGGGGAGGAGGGACAGGGGAGCTCCTACGAGCAGTACTTC. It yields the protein CSVEGEEGQGSSYEQYF.

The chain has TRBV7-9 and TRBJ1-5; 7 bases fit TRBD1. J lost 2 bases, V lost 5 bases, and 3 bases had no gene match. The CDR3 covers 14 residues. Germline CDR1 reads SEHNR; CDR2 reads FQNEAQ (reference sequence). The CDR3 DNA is TGTGCCAGCAGCGGCGGGACAGGCAATCAGCCCCAGCATTTT. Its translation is CASSGGTGNQPQHF.

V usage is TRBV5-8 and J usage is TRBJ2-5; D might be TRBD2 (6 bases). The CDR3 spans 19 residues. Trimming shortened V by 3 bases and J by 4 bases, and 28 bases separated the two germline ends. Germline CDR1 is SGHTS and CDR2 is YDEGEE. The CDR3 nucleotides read TGTGCCAGCAGCTCCCAACTCACCGGGCGGGGCCCTGGGGGAGAGACCCAGTACTTC. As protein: CASSSQLTGRGPGGETQYF.

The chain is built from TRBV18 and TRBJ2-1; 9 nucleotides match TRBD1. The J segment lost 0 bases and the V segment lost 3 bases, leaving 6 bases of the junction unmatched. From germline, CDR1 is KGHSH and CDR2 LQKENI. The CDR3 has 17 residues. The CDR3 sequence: CASSPPNRGLSYNEQFF. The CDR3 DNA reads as TGTGCCAGCTCACCGCCCAACAGGGGGCTCTCCTACAATGAGCAGTTCTTC.

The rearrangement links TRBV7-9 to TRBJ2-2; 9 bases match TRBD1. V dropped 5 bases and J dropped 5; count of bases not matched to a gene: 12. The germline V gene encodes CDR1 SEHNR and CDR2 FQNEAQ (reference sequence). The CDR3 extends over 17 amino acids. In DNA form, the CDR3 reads TGTGCCAGCAGCCAACCATTGGACAGGGGAGGGACCGGGGAGCTGTTTTTT. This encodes CASSQPLDRGGTGELFF.

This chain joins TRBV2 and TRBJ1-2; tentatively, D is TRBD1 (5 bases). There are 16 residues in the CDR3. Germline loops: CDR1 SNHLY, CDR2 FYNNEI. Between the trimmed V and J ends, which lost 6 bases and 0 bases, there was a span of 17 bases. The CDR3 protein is CASRFTGDLTNYGYTF. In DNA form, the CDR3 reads TGTGCCAGCAGGTTTACCGGGGACTTAACTAACTATGGCTACACCTTC.

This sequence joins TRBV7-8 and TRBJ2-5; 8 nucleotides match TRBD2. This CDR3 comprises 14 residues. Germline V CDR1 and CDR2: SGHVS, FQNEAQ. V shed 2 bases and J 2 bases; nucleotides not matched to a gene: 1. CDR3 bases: TGTGCCAGCAGCTTAACGGGGGGGCAAGAGACCCAGTACTTC. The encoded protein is CASSLTGGQETQYF.

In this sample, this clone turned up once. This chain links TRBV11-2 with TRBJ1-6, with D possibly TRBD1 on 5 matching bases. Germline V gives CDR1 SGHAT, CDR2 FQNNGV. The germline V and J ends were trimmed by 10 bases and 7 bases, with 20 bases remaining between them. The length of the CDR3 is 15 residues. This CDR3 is CATRNLGGLNSPLHF. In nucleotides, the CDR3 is TGTGCCACCCGGAACCTCGGGGGGTTGAATTCACCCCTCCACTTT.